The clone carrying this T cell receptor (beta chain) was seen just once. Primers used in a second PCR of roughly 7 to 11 cycles were a sample-barcoded 5' primer and a J-beta primer mix. In TCRdb, the 5' RACE reads were re-called with MiXCR into one record per CDR3 protein. The table includes 450,000 to 600,000 distinct CDR3 sequences, 27% detected once. The data were taken from a study of blood T cells in healthy people across ages. Per the germline V gene, CDR1 is MNHEY and CDR2 is SMNVEV (reference sequence). The CDR3 has 13 amino acids. Trimming shortened V by 2 bases and J by 10 bases, and 12 bases separated the two germline ends. In addition, the sample was reused for a study of T cells of mothers and their children. That paper states: Maternal samples each gave over 8 million TCR beta CDR3 reads, and child samples roughly 3 million each.

The sample consisted of blood. The J gene is TRBJ2-1, the V gene TRBV27, with unresolved D. This TCR was recovered from a boy under 10 years old in good health. The CDR3 protein is CASSLVPFGEQFF. DNA for the CDR3: TGTGCCAGCAGTTTAGTACCGTTTGGGGAGCAGTTCTTC.